This T cell receptor (beta chain) came from a study of monozygotic twins with inflammatory bowel disease. As to this clonotype: Antigen specificity is unknown.

UMIs that had a 6-nucleotide sample barcode were put in using template switching. TCRdb re-called the 5' RACE reads; one entry per CDR3 protein, DNA not given. The sample includes just over 300,000 distinct CDR3 sequences. General observations from the study: Patients got different immunosuppressive treatments, which may have made their repertoires more variable. Discordant twins showed the same repertoire similarity as concordant twins, possibly from limited power. Distinct T cell subtypes could not be told apart.

CDR1 is SEHNR and CDR2 is FQNEAQ in the germline V gene (reference sequence). This CDR3 has 17 amino acids. The sample taken for sequencing was blood. The chain carries TRBV7-9 and TRBJ1-1; with no DNA, the TCRdb D assignment of TRBD1 cannot be verified. The TCR comes from a human donor with ulcerative colitis or Crohn's disease, or a healthy co-twin of an affected twin (not recorded which). CDR3: CASSLDIGQLEPTEAFF.